The clone carrying this T cell receptor beta chain was seen a handful of times. Its antigen is unidentified. 13 Jbeta primers and 60 Vbeta primers were used for the PCR. Study processing details: There were some 87 million unique TCR beta chains by a later count, and approximately 12 million of them were shared. Clones were read by immunoSEQ multiplex PCR, and TCRdb kept only the in-frame ones, dropping some. That table gives V, J and clone size, and the DNA gave D and trimming. The profile covers roughly 100,000 clones, with about 80% appearing a single time and approximately 11% taken by the ten largest. These data are taken from a study of cytomegalovirus exposure and HLA in healthy donors. Study-wide points: An analysis was carried out at a later point. It showed that HLA-associated TCR beta chains were more clonally expanded than equally common non-associated chains. The availability of immune exposure information extended only to CMV serostatus.

The CDR3 loop spans 13 amino acids. CDR1 and CDR2 from the germline V gene are SGHNT and YYREEE (reference sequence). V was pared by 4 bases and J by 3 bases, with 3 bases of the junction left unmatched. The chain employs TRBV5-4 and TRBJ2-7, with TRBD1 matching 8 bases. This TCR came from a man aged 18 to 29 in good health and CMV-seropositive. Material for sequencing was PBMCs. This CDR3 is CASSLTGGYEQYF. CDR3 in DNA: TGTGCCAGCAGCCTTACAGGGGGCTACGAGCAGTACTTC. The complete variable domain, with remaining parts taken from reference TRBV5-4 and TRBJ2-7, reads ETGVTQSPTHLIKTRGQQVTLRCSSQSGHNTVSWYQQALGQGPQFIFQYYREEENGRGNFPPRFSGLQFPNYSSELNVNALELDDSALYLCASSLTGGYEQYFGPGTRLTVT.